This TCR beta chain was recovered during a study of TIL therapy for anti-PD-1-resistant metastatic lung cancer. Study at large: Median patient age was 54, ranging 38-75 years. Whole-study findings and limits: Many TIL product clones were absent from baseline tumor, suggesting clonal contraction. This highly selected cohort may not generalize to typical lung cancer patients.

There are 11 residues in the CDR3. Germline CDR1 reads DFQATT; CDR2 reads SNEGSKA (reference sequence). V shed 5 bases and J shed 7 bases, with 11 bases lying between them. Sequencing used immunoSEQ v3. Each library reached about 2 million read pairs, or roughly 5-6.5 million at deep level. This table comes from immunoSEQ multiplex PCR, and its TCRdb copy is limited to in-frame clones, with some not included. The sample lists roughly 92,000 clones, about two thirds seen once, with approximately 10% in the top ten. There are a few counts of this clone. The antigen is undetermined. Time point given: pre-treatment sample, taken before nivolumab and TIL therapy. Tumor tissue came from excised metastases, mostly pleural nodules or supraclavicular lymph nodes.

The chain uses TRBV20-1 and TRBJ2-5; D is tentatively TRBD1 or TRBD2 (5 bases each). This receptor was obtained from a person between 25 and 79 years old with non-small cell lung cancer. The sample was tumor tissue, taken at baseline. DNA of the CDR3: TGCAGTGCTGGGACCAGCGGGACCCAGTACTTC. Encoded protein: CSAGTSGTQYF.